The present TCR beta chain was sequenced within a study of T cell responses to AZD1222 COVID-19 vaccine. Notes on this clone: Its target is unknown.

Profiling relied on immunoSEQ multiplex PCR, and the TCRdb table lists in-frame clones only, not all of them. This repertoire shows some 180,000 clones, roughly 94% found once; its top ten account for 1.6%. The CDR3 consists of 12 residues. Per germline, CDR1 MDHEN and CDR2 SYDVKM. V was trimmed by 10 bases and J by 3 bases, leaving 13 bases between them. Findings of the study overall: Targeting of unmutated variant regions was reportedly seen in nearly half of spike-specific TCRs. Most donors were white British and more were female, and clonal diversity was possibly underestimated. Regions 160-218 and 743-854 dominated among vaccine-associated CD4 TCRs spanning spike.

The source material was peripheral blood, sampled 28 days after the second AZD1222 dose. This receptor was identified in an adult who received the AZD1222 COVID-19 vaccine. The chain combines TRBV28 with TRBJ2-7, with D possibly matching TRBD1 (6 bases). The DNA of the CDR3 is TGTGCCACAGGACAGTGGGACTACGAGCAGTACTTC. Translating gives CATGQWDYEQYF.